This T cell receptor (beta chain) stems from a study of post-analysis software for immune sequencing data. In the study overall: Included among the disease courses, which were recorded for the cohort, were relapsing-remitting, secondary progressive and progressive-relapsing multiple sclerosis. Study results and caveats: Compared against controls, patients with multiple sclerosis displayed significantly lower normalized Chao1 diversity. Controls had lower frequencies than patients of 4 or 5 TRBV segments, which included TRBV5-6, TRBV5-1 and TRBV20-1.

The V and J ends lost 4 bases and 0 bases respectively, with 12 bases between them. The CDR3 totals 15 residues. Germline CDR1 and CDR2: SGDLS and YYNGEE. The TCR beta cDNA libraries contained unique molecular identifiers. When about 0.95 to 10 million T cells were used, they gave about 540,000 cDNA molecules. One entry per CDR3 protein results from TCRdb running MiXCR on the PCR reads. This sample has around 180,000 distinct CDR3 sequences; approximately 30% occur once, and the top ten carry about 1.6%. A note on this clonotype: No antigen is known for it.

The chain recombines TRBV9 with TRBJ2-3; D might be TRBD2 (5 bases). The receptor was isolated from a girl aged 5-17 years with multiple sclerosis. The sequenced sample consisted of blood. CDR3 coding DNA: TGTGCCAGCAGCCTATATTCGGGGAGCACAGATACGCAGTATTTT. Translated: CASSLYSGSTDTQYF.